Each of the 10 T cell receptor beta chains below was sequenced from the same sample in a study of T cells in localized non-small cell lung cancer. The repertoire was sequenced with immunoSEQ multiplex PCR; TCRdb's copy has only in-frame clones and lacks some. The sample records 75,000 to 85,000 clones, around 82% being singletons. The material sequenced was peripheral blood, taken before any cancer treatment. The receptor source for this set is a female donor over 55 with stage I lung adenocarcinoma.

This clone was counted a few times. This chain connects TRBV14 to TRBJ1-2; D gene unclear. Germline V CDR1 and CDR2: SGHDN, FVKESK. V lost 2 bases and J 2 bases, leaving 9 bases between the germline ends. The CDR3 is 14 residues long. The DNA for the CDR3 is TGTGCCAGCAGCCAACTAAGGATAAACTATGGCTACACCTTC. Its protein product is CASSQLRINYGYTF.

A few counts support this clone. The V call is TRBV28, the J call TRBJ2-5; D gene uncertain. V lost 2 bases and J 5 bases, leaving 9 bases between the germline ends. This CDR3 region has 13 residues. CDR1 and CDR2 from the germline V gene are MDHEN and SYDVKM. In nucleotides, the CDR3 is TGTGCCAGCAGTTTAAAGGGTAGCGAGACCCAGTACTTC. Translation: CASSLKGSETQYF.

The CDR3 DNA reads as TGTGCCAGCAGTGAAGAAGGGAACACTGAAGCTTTCTTT. As protein: CASSEEGNTEAFF. This sequence joins TRBV2 and TRBJ1-1; D is undetermined. The V gene lost 1 base and the J gene lost 1 base, with 4 bases spanning the gap. The CDR3 length is 13 residues. CDR1 and CDR2 (germline): SNHLY, FYNNEI.

The chain's CDR3 is CASSGGLAGNTIYF. The CDR3 DNA sequence: TGTGCCAGCAGCGGGGGGTTAGCTGGAAACACCATATATTTT. J is TRBJ1-3 and V is TRBV9; a weak D match, TRBD1 (5 bases). This CDR3 is built from 14 residues. Deletions cut 3 bases from V and 2 bases from J, with 9 bases between. Germline CDR1 reads SGDLS; CDR2 reads YYNGEE.

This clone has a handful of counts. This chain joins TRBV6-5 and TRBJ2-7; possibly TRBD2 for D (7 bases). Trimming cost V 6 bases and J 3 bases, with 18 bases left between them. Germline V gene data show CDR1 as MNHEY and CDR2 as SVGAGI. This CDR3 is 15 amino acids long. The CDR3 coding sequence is TGTGCCAGCAGCTCTCCTGGAGGGGGGGTCTACGAGCAGTACTTC. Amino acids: CASSSPGGGVYEQYF.

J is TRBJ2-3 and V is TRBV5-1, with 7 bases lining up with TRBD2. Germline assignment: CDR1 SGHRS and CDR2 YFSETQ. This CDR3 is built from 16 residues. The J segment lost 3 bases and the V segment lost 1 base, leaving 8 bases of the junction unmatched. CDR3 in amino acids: CASSLRTSVVTDTQYF. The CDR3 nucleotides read TGCGCCAGCAGCTTGCGGACTAGTGTCGTTACAGATACGCAGTATTTT.

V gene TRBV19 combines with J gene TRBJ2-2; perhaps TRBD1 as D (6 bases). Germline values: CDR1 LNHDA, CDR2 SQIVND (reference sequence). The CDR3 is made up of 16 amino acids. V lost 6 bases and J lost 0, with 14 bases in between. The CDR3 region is CASSSRGRANTGELFF. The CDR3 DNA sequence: TGTGCCAGTAGCTCGAGGGGGAGAGCGAACACCGGGGAGCTGTTTTTT.

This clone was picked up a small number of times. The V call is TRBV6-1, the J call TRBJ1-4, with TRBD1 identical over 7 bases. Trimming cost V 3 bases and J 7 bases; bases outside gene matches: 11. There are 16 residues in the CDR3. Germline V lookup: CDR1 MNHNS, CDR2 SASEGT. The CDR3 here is CASSDIAGGVGEKLFF. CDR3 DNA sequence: TGTGCCAGCAGTGATATCGCAGGGGGAGTAGGTGAAAAACTGTTTTTT.

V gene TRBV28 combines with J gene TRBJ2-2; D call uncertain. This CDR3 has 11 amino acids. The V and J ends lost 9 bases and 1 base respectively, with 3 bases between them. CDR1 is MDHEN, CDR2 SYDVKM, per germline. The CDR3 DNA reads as TGTGCCAGTCAGAACACCGGGGAGCTGTTTTTT. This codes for CASQNTGELFF.

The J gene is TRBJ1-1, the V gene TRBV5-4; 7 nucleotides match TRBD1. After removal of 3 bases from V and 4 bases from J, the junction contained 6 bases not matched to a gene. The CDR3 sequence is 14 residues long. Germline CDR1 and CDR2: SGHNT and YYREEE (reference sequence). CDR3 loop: CASSSRGRATEAFF. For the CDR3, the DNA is TGTGCCAGCAGCTCTAGGGGGCGGGCCACTGAAGCTTTCTTT.